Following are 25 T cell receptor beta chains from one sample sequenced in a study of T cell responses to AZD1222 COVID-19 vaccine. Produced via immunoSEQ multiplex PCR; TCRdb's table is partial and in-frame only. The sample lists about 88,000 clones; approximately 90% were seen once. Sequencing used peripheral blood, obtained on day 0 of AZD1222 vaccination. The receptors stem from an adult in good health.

This chain's CDR3 is CASSYNRVSNQPQHF. The CDR3 DNA reads TGTGCCAGCAGTTACAACAGGGTGAGCAATCAGCCCCAGCATTTT. The chain carries TRBV6-5 and TRBJ1-5, with D tentatively TRBD1 (6 bases). The CDR3 length is 15 residues. Trimming removed 2 bases at V and 1 base at J, with 9 bases between. Germline CDR1 MNHEY, CDR2 SVGAGI.

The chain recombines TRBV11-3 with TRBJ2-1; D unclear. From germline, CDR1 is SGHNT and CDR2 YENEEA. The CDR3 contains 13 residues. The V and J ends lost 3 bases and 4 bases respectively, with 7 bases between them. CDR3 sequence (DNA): TGTGCCAGCAGCTTGGCGAGATACAATGAGCAGTTCTTC. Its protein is CASSLARYNEQFF. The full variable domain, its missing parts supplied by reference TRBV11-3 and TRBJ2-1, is EAGVVQSPRYKIIEKKQPVAFWCNPISGHNTLYWYLQNLGQGPELLIRYENEEAVDDSQLPKDRFSAERLKGVDSTLKIQPAELGDSAVYLCASSLARYNEQFFGPGTRLTVL.

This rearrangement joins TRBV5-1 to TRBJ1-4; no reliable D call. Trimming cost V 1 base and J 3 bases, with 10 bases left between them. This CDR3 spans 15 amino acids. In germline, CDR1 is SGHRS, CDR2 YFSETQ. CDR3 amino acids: CASSLTGLANEKLFF. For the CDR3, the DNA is TGCGCCAGCAGCTTGACCGGGTTGGCTAATGAAAAACTGTTTTTT. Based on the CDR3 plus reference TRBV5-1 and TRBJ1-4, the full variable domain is KAGVTQTPRYLIKTRGQQVTLSCSPISGHRSVSWYQQTPGQGLQFLFEYFSETQRNKGNFPGRFSGRQFSNSRSEMNVSTLELGDSALYLCASSLTGLANEKLFFGSGTQLSVL.

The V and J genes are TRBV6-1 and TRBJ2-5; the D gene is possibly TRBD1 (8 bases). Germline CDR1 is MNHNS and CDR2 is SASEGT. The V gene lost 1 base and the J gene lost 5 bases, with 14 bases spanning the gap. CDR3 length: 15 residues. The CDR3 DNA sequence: TGTGCCAGCAGTGAAGACAGGGGGGGGCCGGAGACCCAGTACTTC. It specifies CASSEDRGGPETQYF.

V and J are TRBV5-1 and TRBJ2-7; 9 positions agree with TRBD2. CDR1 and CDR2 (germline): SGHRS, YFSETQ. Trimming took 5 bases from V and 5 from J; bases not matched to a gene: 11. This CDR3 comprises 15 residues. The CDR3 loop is CASSSIAGVADEQYF. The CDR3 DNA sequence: TGCGCCAGCAGTTCAATAGCGGGAGTAGCTGACGAGCAGTACTTC.

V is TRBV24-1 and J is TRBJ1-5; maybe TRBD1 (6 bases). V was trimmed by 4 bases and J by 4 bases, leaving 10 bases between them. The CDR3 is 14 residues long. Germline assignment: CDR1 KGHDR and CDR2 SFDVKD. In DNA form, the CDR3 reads TGTGCCACCAGTGACTCGCAGGGGAATCAGCCCCAGCATTTT. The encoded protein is CATSDSQGNQPQHF.

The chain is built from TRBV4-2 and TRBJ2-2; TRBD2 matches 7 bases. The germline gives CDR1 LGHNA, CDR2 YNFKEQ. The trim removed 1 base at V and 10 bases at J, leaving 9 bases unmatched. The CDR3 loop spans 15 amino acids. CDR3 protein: CASSQAGGLHPELFF. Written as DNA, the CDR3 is TGTGCCAGCAGCCAAGCGGGAGGACTACACCCGGAGCTGTTTTTT.

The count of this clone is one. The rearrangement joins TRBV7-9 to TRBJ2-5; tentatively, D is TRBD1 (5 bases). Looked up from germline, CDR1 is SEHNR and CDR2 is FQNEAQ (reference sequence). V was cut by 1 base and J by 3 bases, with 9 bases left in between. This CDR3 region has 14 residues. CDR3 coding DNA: TGTGCCAGCAGCTTAGATGGCAGGGAAGAGACCCAGTACTTC. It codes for CASSLDGREETQYF.

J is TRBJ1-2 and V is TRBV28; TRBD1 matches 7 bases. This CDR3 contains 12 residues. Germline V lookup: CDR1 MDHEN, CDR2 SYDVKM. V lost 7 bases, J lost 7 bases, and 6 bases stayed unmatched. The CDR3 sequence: CASTGDSLGYTF. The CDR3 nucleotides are TGTGCCAGCACTGGGGACAGTCTTGGCTACACCTTC.

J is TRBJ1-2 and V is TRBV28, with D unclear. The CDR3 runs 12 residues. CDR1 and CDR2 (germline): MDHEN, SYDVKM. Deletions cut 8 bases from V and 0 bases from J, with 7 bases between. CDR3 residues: CASADANYGYTF. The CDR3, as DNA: TGTGCCAGCGCCGACGCTAACTATGGCTACACCTTC.

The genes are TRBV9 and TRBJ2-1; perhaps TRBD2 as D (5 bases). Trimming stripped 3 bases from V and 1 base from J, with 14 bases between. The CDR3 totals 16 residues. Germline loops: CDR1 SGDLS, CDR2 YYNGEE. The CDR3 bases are TGTGCCAGCAGCGAAGAAGGTCGGGGTTCCTACAATGAGCAGTTCTTC. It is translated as CASSEEGRGSYNEQFF.

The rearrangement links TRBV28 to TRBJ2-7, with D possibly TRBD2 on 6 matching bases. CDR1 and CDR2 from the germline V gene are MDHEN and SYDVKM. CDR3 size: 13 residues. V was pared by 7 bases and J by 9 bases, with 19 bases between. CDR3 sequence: CASTRETPKGQYF. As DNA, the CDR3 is TGTGCCAGCACCCGGGAGACGCCAAAGGGGCAGTACTTC.

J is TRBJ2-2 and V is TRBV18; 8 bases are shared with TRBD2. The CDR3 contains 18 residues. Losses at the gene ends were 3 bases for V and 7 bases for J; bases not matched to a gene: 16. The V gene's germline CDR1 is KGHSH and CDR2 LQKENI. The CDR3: CASSPLTPGLGGIGELFF. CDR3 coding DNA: TGTGCCAGCTCACCGCTTACACCGGGACTAGGAGGGATCGGGGAGCTGTTTTTT.

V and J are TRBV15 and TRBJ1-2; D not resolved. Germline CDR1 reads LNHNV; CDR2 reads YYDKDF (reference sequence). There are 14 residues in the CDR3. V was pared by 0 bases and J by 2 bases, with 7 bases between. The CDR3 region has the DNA TGTGCCACCAGCAGAGATACCGGAAACTATGGCTACACCTTC. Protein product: CATSRDTGNYGYTF.

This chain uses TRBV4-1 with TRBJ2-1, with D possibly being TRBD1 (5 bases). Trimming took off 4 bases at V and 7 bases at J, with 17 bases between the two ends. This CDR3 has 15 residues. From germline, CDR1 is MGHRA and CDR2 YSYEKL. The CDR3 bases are TGCGCCAGCAGCCCCCATTCGGACAAACAAAATGAGCAGTTCTTC. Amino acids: CASSPHSDKQNEQFF.

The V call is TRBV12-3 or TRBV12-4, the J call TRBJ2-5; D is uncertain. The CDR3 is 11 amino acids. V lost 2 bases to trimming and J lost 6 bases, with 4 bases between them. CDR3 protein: CASSLIQTQYF. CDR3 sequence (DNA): TGTGCCAGCAGTTTAATCCAGACCCAGTACTTC.

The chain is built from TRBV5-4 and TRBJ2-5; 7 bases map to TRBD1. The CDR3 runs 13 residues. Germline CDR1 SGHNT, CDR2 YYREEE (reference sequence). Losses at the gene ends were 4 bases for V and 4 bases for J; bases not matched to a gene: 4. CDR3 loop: CASSIRQGETQYF. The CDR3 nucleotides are TGTGCCAGCAGCATAAGACAGGGAGAGACCCAGTACTTC.

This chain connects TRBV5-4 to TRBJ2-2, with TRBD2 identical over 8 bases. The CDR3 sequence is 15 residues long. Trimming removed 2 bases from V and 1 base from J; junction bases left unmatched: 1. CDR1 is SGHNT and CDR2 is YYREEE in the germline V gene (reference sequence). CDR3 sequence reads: CASSFTSGNTGELFF. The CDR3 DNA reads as TGTGCCAGCAGCTTTACTAGCGGGAACACCGGGGAGCTGTTTTTT.

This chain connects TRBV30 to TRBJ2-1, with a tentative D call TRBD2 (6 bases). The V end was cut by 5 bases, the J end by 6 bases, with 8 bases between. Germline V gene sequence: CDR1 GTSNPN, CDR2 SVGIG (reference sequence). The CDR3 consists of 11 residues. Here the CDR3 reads CAWFGSNEQFF. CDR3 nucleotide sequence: TGTGCCTGGTTCGGGAGCAATGAGCAGTTCTTC.

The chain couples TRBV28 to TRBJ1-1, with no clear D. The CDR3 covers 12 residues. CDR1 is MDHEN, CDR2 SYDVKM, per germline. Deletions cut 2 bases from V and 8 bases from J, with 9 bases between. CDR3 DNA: TGTGCCAGCAGTTTAACGATAGCCGAAGCTTTCTTT. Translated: CASSLTIAEAFF.

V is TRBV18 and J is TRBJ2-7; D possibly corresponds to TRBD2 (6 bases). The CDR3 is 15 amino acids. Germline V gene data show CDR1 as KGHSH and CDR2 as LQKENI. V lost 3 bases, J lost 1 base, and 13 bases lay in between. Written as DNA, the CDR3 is TGTGCCAGCTCACCGAGCGGACGGGAGTCCTACGAGCAGTACTTC. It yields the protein CASSPSGRESYEQYF. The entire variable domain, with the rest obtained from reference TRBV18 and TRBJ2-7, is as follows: NAGVMQNPRHLVRRRGQEARLRCSPMKGHSHVYWYRQLPEEGLKFMVYLQKENIIDESGMPKERFSAEFPKEGPSILRIQQVVRGDSAAYFCASSPSGRESYEQYFGPGTRLTVT.

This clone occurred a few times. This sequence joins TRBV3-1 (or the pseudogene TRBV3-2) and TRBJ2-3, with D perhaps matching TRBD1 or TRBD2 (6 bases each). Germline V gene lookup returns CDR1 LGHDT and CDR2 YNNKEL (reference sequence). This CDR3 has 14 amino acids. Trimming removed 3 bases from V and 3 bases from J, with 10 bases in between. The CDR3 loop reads CASSHRGGTDTQYF. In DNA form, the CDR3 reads TGTGCCAGCAGCCACAGGGGAGGAACAGATACGCAGTATTTT.

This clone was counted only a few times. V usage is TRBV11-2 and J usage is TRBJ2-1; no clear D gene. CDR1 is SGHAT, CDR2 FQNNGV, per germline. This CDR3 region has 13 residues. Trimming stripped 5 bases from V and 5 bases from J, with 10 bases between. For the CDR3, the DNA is TGTGCCAGCAGCCAAAATACTGACAATGAGCAGTTCTTC. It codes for CASSQNTDNEQFF.

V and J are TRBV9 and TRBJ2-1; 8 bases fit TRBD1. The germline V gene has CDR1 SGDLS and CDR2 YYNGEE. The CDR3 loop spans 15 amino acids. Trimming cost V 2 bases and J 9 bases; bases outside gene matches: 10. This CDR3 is CASSVLGSTGAEQFF. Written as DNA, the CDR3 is TGTGCCAGCAGCGTGCTAGGCTCGACAGGGGCTGAGCAGTTCTTC.

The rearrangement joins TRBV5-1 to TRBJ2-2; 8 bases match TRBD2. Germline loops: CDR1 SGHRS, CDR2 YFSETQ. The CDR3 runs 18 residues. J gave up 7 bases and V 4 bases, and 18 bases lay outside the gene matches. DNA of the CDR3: TGCGCCAGCAGCATTAATGTCCCCGGGAGGGCCTCGGGCGGGGAGCTGTTTTTT. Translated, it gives CASSINVPGRASGGELFF.